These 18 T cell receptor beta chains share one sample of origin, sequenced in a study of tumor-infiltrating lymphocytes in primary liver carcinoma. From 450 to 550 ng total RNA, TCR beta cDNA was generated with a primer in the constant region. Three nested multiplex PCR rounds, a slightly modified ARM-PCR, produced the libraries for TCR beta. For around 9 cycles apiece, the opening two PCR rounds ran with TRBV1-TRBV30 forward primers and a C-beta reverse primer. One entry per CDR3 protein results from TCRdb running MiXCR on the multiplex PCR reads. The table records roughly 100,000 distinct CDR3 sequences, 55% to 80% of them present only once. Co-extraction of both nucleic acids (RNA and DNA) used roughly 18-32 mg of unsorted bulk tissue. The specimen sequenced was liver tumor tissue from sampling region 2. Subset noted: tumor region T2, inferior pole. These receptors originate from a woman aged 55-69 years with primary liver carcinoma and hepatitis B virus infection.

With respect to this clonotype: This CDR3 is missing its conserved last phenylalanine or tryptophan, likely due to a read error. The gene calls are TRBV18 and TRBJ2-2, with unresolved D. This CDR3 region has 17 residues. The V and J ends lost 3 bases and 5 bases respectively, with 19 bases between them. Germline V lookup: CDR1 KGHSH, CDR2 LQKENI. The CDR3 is CASSPFTAGSETGELFS. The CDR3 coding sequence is TGTGCCAGCTCACCCTTTACCGCCGGGTCCGAAACCGGGGAGCTGTTTTCT.

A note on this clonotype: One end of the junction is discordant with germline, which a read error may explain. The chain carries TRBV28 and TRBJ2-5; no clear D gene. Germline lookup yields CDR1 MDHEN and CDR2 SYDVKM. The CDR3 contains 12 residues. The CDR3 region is CASSFRWKTQCF. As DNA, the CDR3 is TGTGCCAGCAGTTTCCGTTGGAAGACCCAGTGCTTC.

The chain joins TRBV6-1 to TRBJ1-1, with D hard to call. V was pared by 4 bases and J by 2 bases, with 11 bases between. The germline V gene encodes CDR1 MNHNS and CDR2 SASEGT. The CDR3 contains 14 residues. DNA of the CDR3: TGTGCCAGCAGTGCCAAGCCAGGAAACACTGAAGCTTTCTTT. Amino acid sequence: CASSAKPGNTEAFF.

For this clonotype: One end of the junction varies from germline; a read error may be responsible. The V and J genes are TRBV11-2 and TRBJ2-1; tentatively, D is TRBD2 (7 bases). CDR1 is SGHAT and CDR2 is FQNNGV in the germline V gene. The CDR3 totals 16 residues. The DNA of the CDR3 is TGTGCCAGTAGCTTAGGGGGGGAGAGCTCCTACAATGAGCAGCTTTTC. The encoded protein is CASSLGGESSYNEQLF.

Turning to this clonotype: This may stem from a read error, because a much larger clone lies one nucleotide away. The CDR3 here is CASGLFAGSGAYNEQFF. The CDR3 DNA follows: TGTGCCAGCGGTTTATTTGCTGGCAGCGGGGCTTACAATGAGCAGTTCTTC. V and J are TRBV28 and TRBJ2-1, with TRBD2 matching 7 bases. The CDR3 length is 17 residues. Looked up from germline, CDR1 is MDHEN and CDR2 is SYDVKM.

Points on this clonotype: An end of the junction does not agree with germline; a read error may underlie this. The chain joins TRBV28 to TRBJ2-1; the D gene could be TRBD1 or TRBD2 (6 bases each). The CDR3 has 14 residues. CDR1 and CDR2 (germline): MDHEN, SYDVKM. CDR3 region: CANSFGGADNEQFF. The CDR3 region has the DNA TGTGCCAACAGTTTCGGGGGCGCGGACAATGAGCAGTTCTTC.

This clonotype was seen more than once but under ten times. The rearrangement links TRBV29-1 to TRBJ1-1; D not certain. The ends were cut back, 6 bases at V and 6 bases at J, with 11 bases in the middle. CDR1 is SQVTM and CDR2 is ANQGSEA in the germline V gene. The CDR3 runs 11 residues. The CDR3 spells CSVRAGSEAFF. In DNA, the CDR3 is TGCAGCGTCCGTGCGGGCTCTGAAGCTTTCTTT. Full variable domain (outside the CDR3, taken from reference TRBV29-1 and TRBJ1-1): SAVISQKPSRDICQRGTSLTIQCQVDSQVTMMFWYRQQPGQSLTLIATANQGSEATYESGFVIDKFPISRPNLTFSTLTVSNMSPEDSSIYLCSVRAGSEAFFGQGTRLTVV.

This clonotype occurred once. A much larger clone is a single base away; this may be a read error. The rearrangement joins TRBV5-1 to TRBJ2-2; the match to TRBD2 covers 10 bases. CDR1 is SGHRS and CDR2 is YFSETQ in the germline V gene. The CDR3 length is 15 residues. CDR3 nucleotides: TGCGACAGCAGCGGCAGCGGGAGGGGGACCGGGGAGCTGTTTTTT. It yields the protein CDSSGSGRGTGELFF.

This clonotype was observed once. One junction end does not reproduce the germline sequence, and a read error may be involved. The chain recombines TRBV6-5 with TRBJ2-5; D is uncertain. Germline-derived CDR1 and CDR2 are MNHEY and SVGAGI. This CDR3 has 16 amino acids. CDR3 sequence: CAISYYSSQSQETQYF. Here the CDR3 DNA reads TGTGCCATCAGTTACTACTCGTCGCAGTCCCAAGAGACCCAATACTTC.

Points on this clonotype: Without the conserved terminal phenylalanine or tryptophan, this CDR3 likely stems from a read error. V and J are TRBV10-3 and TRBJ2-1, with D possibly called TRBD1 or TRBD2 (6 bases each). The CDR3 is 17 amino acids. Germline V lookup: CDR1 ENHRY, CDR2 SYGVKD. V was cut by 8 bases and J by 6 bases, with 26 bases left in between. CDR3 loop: CAIDQGRKRGKINEQFL. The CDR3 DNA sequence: TGTGCCATCGACCAAGGGAGGAAGAGGGGGAAAATCAATGAGCAGTTCTTG.

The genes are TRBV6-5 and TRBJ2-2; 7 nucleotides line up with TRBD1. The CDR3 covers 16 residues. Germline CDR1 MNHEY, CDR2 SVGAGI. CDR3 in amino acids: CGSSYSGQVNTGELFF. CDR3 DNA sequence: TGTGGCAGTAGTTACTCAGGACAGGTTAACACCGGGGAGCTGTTTTTT.

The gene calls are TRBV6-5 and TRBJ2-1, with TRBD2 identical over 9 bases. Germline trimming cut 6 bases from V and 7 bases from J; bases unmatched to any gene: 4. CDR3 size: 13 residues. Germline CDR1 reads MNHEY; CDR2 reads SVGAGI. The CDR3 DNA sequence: TGTGCCAGCAGGCGGGGGGGAGGGAATGAGCAGTTCTTC. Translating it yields CASRRGGGNEQFF.

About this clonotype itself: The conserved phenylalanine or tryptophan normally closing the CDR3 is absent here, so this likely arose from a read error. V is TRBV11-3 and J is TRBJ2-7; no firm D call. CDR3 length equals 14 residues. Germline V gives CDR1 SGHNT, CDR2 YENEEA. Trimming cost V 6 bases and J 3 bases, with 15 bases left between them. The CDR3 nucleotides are TGTGCCAGCAGGTTAACGGTGGGCTGCTACGAGCAGTACTTA. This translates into CASRLTVGCYEQYL.

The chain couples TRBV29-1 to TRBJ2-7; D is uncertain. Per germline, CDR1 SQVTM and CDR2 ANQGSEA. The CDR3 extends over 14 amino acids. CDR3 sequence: CSVTRAGSSYEQYF. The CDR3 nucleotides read TGCAGTGTAACTCGGGCAGGAAGCTCCTACGAGCAGTACTTC.

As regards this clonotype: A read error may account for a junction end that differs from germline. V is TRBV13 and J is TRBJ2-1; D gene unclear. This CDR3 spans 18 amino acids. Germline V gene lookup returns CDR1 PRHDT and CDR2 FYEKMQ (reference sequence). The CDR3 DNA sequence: TGTGTCAGCACCTCCCCCCCTCCCCTTAGGAACTCCTACAATGAGCAGTTCTTC. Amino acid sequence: CVSTSPPPLRNSYNEQFF.

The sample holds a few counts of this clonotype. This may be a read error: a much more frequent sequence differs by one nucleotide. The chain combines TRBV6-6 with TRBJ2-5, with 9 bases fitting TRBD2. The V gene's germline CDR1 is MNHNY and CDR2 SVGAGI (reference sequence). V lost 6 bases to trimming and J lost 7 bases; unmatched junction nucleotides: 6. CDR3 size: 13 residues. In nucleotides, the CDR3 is TGTGCCAGCAGCGGCGGGAGGGGGGGGACCCAGTACTTC. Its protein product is CASSGGRGGTQYF.

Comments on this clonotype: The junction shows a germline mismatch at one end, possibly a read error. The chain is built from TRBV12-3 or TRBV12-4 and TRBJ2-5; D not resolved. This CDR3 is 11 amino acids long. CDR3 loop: CTSSLRKTQYF. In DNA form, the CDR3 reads TGTACCAGTAGTTTGCGAAAGACCCAGTACTTC.

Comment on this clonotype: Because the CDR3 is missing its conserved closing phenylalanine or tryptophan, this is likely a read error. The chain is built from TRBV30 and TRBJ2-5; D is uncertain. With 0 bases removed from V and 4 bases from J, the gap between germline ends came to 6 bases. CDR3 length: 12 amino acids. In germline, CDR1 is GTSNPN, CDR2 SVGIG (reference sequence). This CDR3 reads CAWSVDRETQYV. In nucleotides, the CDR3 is TGTGCCTGGAGTGTCGATCGAGAGACCCAGTACGTC.